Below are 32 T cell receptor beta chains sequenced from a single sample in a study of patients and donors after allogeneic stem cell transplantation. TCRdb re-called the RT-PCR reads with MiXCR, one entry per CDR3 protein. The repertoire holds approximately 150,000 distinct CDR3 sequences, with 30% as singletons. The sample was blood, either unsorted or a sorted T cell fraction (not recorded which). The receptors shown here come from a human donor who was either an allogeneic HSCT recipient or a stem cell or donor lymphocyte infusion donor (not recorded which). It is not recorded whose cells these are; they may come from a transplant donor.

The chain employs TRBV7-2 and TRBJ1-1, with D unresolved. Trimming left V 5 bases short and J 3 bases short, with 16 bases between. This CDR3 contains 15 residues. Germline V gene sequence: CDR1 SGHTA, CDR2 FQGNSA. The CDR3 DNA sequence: TGTGCCAGCAGCCGAGACGGAGATGGGGACACTGAAGCTTTCTTT. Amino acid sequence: CASSRDGDGDTEAFF.

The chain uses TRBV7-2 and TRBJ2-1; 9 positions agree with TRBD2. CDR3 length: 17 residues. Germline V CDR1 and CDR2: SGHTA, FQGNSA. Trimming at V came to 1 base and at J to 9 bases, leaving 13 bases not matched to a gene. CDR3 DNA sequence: TGTGCCAGCAGCTTAGTTACGACTAGCGGTCGAAGGTCTGAGCAGTTCTTC. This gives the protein CASSLVTTSGRRSEQFF.

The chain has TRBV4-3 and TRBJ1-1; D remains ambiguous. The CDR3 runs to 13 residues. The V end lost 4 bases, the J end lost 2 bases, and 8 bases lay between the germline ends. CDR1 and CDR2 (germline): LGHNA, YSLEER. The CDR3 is CASSPQFNTEAFF. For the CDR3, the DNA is TGCGCCAGCAGCCCCCAGTTTAACACTGAAGCTTTCTTT.

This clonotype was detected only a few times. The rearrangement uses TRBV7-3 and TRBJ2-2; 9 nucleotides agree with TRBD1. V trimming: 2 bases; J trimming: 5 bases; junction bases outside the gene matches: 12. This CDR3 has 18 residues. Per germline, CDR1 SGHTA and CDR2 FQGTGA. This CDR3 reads CASSLLPTGTGLTGELFF. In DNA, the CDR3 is TGTGCCAGCAGCTTACTACCGACTGGGACAGGGCTTACCGGGGAGCTGTTTTTT. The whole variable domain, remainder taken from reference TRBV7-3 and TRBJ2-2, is GAGVSQTPSNKVTEKGKYVELRCDPISGHTALYWYRQSLGQGPEFLIYFQGTGAADDSGLPNDRFFAVRPEGSVSTLKIQRTERGDSAVYLCASSLLPTGTGLTGELFFGEGSRLTVL.

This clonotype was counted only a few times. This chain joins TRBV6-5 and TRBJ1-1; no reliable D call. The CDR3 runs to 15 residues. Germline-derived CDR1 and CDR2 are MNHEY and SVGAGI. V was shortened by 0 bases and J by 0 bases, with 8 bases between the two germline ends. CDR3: CASSYSDALNTEAFF. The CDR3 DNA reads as TGTGCCAGCAGTTACTCGGACGCCCTGAACACTGAAGCTTTCTTT.

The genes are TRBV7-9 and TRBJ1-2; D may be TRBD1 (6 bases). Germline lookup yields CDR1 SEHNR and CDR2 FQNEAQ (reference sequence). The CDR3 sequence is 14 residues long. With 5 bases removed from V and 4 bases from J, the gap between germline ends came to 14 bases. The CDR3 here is CASSPRTVTYGYTF. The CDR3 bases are TGTGCCAGCAGCCCGAGGACAGTAACCTATGGCTACACCTTC.

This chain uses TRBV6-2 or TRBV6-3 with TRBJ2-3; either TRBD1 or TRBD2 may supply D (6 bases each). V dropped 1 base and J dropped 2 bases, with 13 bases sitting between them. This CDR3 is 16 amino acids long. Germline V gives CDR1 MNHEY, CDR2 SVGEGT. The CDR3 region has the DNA TGTGCCAGCAGTTACTACTACGGGGGCTCCACAGATACGCAGTATTTT. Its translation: CASSYYYGGSTDTQYF.

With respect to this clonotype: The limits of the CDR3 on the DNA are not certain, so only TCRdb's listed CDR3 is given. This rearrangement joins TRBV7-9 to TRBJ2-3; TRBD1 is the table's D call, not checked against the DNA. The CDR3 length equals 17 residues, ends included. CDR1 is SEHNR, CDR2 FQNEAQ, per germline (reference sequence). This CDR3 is CASSFGRGASGTDTRYF.

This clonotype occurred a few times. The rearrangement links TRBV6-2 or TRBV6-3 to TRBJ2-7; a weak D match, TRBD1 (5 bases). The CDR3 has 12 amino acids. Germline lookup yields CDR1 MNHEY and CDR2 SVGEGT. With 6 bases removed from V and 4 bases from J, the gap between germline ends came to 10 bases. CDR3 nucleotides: TGTGCCAGCAGCAGACAGTTGTACGAGCAGTACTTC. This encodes CASSRQLYEQYF.

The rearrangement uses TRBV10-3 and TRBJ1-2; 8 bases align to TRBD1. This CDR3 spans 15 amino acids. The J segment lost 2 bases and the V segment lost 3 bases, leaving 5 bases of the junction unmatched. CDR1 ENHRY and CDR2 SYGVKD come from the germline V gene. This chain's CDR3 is CAISDWDRINYGYTF. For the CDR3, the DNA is TGTGCCATCAGTGACTGGGACAGGATCAACTATGGCTACACCTTC.

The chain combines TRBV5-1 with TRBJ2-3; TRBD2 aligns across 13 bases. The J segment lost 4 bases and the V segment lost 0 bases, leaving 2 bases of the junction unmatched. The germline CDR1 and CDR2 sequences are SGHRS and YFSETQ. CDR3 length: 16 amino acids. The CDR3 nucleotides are TGCGCCAGCAGCTTGGTACTAGCGGGAGGGGCAGATACGCAGTATTTT. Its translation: CASSLVLAGGADTQYF.

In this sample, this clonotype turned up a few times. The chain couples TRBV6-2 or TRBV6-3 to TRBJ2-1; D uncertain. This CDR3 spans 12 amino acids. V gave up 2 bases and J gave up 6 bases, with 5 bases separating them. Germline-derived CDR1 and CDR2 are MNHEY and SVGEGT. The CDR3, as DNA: TGTGCCAGCAGTTACGGGTCCAATGAGCAGTTCTTC. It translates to CASSYGSNEQFF.

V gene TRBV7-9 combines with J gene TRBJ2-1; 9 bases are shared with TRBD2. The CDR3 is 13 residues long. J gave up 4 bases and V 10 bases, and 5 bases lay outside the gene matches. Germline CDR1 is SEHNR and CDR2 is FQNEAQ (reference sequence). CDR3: CATRTSAYNEQFF. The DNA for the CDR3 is TGTGCCACCCGGACTAGCGCGTACAATGAGCAGTTCTTC.

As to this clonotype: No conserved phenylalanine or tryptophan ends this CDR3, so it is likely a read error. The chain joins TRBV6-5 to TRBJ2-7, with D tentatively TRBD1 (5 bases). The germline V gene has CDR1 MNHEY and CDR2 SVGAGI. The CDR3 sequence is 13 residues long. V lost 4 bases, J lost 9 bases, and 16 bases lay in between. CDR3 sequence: CASSFREFRTQYS. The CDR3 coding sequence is TGTGCCAGCAGTTTCAGGGAATTTAGGACGCAGTACTCC.

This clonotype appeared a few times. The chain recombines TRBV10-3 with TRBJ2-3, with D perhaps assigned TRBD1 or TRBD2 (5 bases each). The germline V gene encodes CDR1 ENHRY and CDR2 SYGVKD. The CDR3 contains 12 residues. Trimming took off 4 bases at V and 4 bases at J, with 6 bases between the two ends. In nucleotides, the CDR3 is TGTGCCATCAGTGGGGGGTCAGATACGCAGTATTTT. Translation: CAISGGSDTQYF.

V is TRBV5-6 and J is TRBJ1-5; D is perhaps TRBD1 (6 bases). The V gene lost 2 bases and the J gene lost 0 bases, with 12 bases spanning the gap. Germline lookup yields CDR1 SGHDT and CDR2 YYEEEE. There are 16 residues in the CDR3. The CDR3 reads CASSFKGVYSNQPQHF. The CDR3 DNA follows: TGTGCCAGCAGCTTCAAGGGGGTTTATAGCAATCAGCCCCAGCATTTT.

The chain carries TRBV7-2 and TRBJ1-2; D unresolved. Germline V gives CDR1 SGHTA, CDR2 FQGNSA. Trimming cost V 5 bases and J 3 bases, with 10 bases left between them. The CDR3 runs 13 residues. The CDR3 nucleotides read TGTGCCAGCAGCCCGGTAGGAGACTATGGCTACACCTTC. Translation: CASSPVGDYGYTF.

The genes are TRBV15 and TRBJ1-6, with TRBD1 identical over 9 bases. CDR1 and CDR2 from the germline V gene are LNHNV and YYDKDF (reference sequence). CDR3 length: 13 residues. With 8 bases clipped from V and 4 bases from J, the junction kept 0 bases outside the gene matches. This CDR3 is CATGTGYNSPLHF. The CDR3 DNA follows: TGTGCCACCGGGACAGGGTATAATTCACCCCTCCACTTT.

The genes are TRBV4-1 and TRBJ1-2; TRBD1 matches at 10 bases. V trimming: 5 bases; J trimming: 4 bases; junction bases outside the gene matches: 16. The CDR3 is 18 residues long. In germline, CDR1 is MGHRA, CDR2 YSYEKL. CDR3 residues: CASSARQGARYGGYGYTF. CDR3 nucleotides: TGCGCCAGCAGCGCCCGACAGGGGGCTAGGTATGGCGGCTATGGCTACACCTTC.

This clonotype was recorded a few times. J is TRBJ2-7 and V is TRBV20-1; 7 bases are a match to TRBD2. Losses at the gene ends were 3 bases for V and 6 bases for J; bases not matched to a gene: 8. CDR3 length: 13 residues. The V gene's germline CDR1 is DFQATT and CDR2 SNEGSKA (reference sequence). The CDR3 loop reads CSASPGGGSEQYF. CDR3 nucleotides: TGCAGTGCTAGTCCTGGGGGAGGGAGCGAGCAGTACTTC.

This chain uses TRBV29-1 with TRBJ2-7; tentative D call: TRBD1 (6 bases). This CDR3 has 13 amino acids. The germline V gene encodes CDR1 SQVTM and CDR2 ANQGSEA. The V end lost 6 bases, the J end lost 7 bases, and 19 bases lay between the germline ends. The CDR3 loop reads CSVGALSAREQYF. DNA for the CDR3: TGCAGCGTGGGGGCCCTTTCCGCTCGGGAGCAGTACTTC.

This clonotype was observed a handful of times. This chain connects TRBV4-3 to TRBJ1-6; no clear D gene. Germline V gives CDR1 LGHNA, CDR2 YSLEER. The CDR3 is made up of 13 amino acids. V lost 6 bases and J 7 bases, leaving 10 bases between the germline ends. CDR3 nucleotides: TGCGCCAGCAGTCTTACTACGAATTCACCCCTCCACTTT. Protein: CASSLTTNSPLHF.

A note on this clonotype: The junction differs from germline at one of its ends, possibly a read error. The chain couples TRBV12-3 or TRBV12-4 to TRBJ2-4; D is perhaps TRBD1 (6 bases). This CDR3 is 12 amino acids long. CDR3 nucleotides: TGTGCCAGCAGTTTGGGGGCCTTCGCTCCCAACTTC. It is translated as CASSLGAFAPNF.

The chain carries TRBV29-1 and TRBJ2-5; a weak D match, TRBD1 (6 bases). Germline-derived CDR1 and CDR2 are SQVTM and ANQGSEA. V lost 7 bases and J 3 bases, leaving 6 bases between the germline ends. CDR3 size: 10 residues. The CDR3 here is CSGTEETQYF. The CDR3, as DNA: TGCAGCGGGACAGAAGAGACCCAGTACTTC.

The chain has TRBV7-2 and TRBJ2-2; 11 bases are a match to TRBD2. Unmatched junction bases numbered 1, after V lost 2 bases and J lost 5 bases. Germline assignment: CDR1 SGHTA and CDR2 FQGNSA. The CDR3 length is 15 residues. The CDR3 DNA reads TGTGCCAGCAGCTTACGGACTAGCGGGACCGGGGAGCTGTTTTTT. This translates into CASSLRTSGTGELFF.

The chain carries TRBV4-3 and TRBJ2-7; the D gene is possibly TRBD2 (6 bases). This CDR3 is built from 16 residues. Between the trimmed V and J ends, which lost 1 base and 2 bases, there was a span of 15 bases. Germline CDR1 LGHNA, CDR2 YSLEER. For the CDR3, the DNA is TGCGCCAGCAGCCAAGTTACCGGGACTTTTCCCTACGAGCAGTACTTC. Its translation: CASSQVTGTFPYEQYF.

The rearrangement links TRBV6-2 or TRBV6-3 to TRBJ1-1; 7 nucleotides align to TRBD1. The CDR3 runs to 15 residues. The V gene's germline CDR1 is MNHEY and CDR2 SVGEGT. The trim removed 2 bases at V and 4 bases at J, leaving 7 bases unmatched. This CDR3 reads CASSYGAGGITEAFF. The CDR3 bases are TGTGCCAGCAGTTACGGCGCAGGGGGAATCACTGAAGCTTTCTTT.

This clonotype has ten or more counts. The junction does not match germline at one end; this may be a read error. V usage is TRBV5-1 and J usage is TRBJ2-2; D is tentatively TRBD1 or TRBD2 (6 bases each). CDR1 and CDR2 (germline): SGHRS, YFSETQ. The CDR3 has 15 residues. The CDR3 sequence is CASSLGGTNTGELFF. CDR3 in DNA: TGTGCCAGCAGTTTAGGGGGGACCAACACCGGGGAGCTGTTTTTT. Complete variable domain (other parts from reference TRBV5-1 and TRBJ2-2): KAGVTQTPRYLIKTRGQQVTLSCSPISGHRSVSWYQQTPGQGLQFLFEYFSETQRNKGNFPGRFSGRQFSNSRSEMNVSTLELGDSALYLCASSLGGTNTGELFFGEGSRLTVL.

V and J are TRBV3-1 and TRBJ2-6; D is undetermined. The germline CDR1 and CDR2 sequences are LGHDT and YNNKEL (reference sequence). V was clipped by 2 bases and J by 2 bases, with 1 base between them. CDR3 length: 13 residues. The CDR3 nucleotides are TGTGCCAGCAGCCAAACTGGGGCCAACGTCCTGACTTTC. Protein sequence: CASSQTGANVLTF.

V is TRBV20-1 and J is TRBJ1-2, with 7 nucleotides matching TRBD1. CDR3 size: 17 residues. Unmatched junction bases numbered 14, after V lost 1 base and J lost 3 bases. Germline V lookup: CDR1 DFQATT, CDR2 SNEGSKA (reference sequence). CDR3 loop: CSARAPDRELPYYGYTF. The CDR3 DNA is TGCAGTGCTAGAGCGCCCGACAGGGAGTTGCCCTACTATGGCTACACCTTC.

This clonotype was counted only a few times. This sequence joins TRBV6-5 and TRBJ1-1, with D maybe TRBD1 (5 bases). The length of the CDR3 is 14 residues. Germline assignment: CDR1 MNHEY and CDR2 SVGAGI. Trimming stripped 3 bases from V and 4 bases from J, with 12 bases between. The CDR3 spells CASSYSGLLTEAFF. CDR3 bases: TGTGCCAGCAGTTATTCGGGACTCCTCACTGAAGCTTTCTTT.

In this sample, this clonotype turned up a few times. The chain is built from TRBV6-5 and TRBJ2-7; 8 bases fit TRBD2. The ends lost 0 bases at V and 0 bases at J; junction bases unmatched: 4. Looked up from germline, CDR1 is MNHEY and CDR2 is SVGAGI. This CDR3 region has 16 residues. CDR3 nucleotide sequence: TGTGCCAGCAGTTACTCTTCAGCGGGAGACTCCTACGAGCAGTACTTC. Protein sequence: CASSYSSAGDSYEQYF.